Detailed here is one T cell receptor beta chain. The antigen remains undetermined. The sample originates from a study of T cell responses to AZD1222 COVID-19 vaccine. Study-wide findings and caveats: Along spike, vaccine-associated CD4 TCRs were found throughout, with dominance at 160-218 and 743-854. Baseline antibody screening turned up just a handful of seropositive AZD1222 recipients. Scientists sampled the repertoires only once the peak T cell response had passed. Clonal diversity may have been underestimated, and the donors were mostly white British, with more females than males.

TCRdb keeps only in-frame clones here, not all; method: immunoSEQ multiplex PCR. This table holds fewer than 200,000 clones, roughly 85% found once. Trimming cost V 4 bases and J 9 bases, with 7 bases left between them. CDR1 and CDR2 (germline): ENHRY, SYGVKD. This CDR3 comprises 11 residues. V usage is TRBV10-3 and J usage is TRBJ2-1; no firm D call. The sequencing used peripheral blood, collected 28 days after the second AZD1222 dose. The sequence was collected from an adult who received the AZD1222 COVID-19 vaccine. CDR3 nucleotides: TGTGCCATCAGTGGGGGAACTGAGCAGTTCTTC. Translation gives CAISGGTEQFF.